The 22 T cell receptor beta chains below were found in one sample sequenced in a study of T cell changes during pregnancy in multiple sclerosis. TCRdb keeps only in-frame clones here, not all; method: immunoSEQ multiplex PCR. The sample contains tens of thousands of clones, roughly 92% of which appear only once. The source material was CD4+ T cells from peripheral blood mononuclear cells, sampled in the second trimester of pregnancy. The receptors stem from a female donor in good health, enrolled as a control in a pregnancy study.

This chain uses TRBV4-1 with TRBJ2-2, with 8 bases identical to TRBD2. Germline values: CDR1 MGHRA, CDR2 YSYEKL. This CDR3 is 15 amino acids long. V shed 3 bases and J 6 bases; nucleotides not matched to a gene: 6. In nucleotides, the CDR3 is TGCGCCAGCAGCCAGGGACTAGGATCAGCCGGGGAGCTGTTTTTT. Translating it yields CASSQGLGSAGELFF.

This clone was seen only once. The gene calls are TRBV6-5 and TRBJ1-3; perhaps TRBD1 as D (6 bases). The CDR3 runs 13 residues. Trimming cost V 6 bases and J 4 bases, with 10 bases left between them. Germline CDR1 is MNHEY and CDR2 is SVGAGI. The CDR3 region has the DNA TGTGCCAGCAGCACAGGGACGGGAAACACCATATATTTT. Translation: CASSTGTGNTIYF.

The chain employs TRBV4-1 and TRBJ1-2, with D maybe TRBD1 (5 bases). Germline lookup yields CDR1 MGHRA and CDR2 YSYEKL. With 1 base removed from V and 4 bases from J, the gap between germline ends came to 19 bases. This CDR3 is built from 17 residues. In DNA, the CDR3 is TGCGCCAGCAGCCAAGGAGGAGGGGATGGGCGGATCTATGGCTACACCTTC. The encoded protein is CASSQGGGDGRIYGYTF.

V and J are TRBV28 and TRBJ2-2; TRBD1 matches at 9 bases. J lost 4 bases, V lost 7 bases, and 7 bases had no gene match. CDR1 and CDR2 from the germline V gene are MDHEN and SYDVKM. The CDR3 is 15 amino acids. The CDR3 bases are TGTGCCAGCACTACCGGGACAGGGACCACCGGGGAGCTGTTTTTT. This encodes CASTTGTGTTGELFF. Using reference TRBV28 and TRBJ2-2 for the parts outside the CDR3, the full variable domain is DVKVTQSSRYLVKRTGEKVFLECVQDMDHENMFWYRQDPGLGLRLIYFSYDVKMKEKGDIPEGYSVSREKKERFSLILESASTNQTSMYLCASTTGTGTTGELFFGEGSRLTVL.

This sequence joins TRBV9 and TRBJ2-7, with 9 nucleotides matching TRBD2. The CDR3 runs 14 residues. Trimming took 1 base from V and 7 from J; bases not matched to a gene: 6. Looked up from germline, CDR1 is SGDLS and CDR2 is YYNGEE. CDR3 region: CASSVSPLAGEQYF. The CDR3 DNA is TGTGCCAGCAGCGTATCCCCACTAGCGGGTGAGCAGTACTTC. Looking up the rest from reference TRBV9 and TRBJ2-7 gives the full variable domain: DSGVTQTPKHLITATGQRVTLRCSPRSGDLSVYWYQQSLDQGLQFLIQYYNGEERAKGNILERFSAQQFPDLHSELNLSSLELGDSALYFCASSVSPLAGEQYFGPGTRLTVT.

This sequence joins TRBV4-1 and TRBJ2-2, with 10 bases matching TRBD2. This CDR3 is built from 15 residues. With 8 bases clipped from V and 3 bases from J, the junction kept 6 bases outside the gene matches. Germline values: CDR1 MGHRA, CDR2 YSYEKL. The CDR3 protein is CASAGLAGDTGELFF. The CDR3 DNA reads as TGCGCCAGCGCTGGGCTAGCGGGGGACACCGGGGAGCTGTTTTTT.

This chain links TRBV6-1 with TRBJ1-2, with TRBD1 matching 7 bases. The CDR3 sequence is 15 residues long. J lost 1 base, V lost 1 base, and 3 bases had no gene match. CDR1 is MNHNS and CDR2 is SASEGT in the germline V gene. The CDR3: CASSEVGQINYGYTF. The CDR3 coding sequence is TGTGCCAGCAGTGAAGTGGGACAGATTAACTATGGCTACACCTTC.

V usage is TRBV19 and J usage is TRBJ1-2; perhaps TRBD1 as D (6 bases). This CDR3 has 17 amino acids. Germline CDR1 is LNHDA and CDR2 is SQIVND (reference sequence). Trimming shortened V by 3 bases and J by 7 bases, and 24 bases separated the two germline ends. The CDR3 coding sequence is TGTGCCAGTAGTATCCTCGACAGGCACTCCGAACAGGGTGGCTACACCTTC. Encoded protein: CASSILDRHSEQGGYTF.

The chain is built from TRBV5-4 and TRBJ2-1, with TRBD2 matching over 11 bases. Germline trimming cut 2 bases from V and 7 bases from J; bases unmatched to any gene: 17. The CDR3 loop spans 19 amino acids. The V gene's germline CDR1 is SGHNT and CDR2 YYREEE (reference sequence). In nucleotides, the CDR3 is TGTGCCAGCAGCTTCCCCGGGCCCATAGCGGGAGGGCTGGGAAATGAGCAGTTCTTC. Its translation is CASSFPGPIAGGLGNEQFF.

This rearrangement joins TRBV18 to TRBJ2-1; TRBD1 agrees at 10 bases. The CDR3 covers 15 residues. CDR1 and CDR2 from the germline V gene are KGHSH and LQKENI. With 1 base clipped from V and 11 bases from J, the junction kept 8 bases outside the gene matches. CDR3 sequence reads: CASSPLAGQGVKQFF. The CDR3, as DNA: TGTGCCAGCTCACCACTTGCAGGACAGGGGGTCAAGCAGTTCTTC.

This clone occurred once. The chain is built from TRBV18 and TRBJ2-5, with D hard to call. The V and J ends lost 3 bases and 3 bases respectively, with 8 bases between them. Germline V CDR1 and CDR2: KGHSH, LQKENI. This CDR3 spans 13 amino acids. CDR3 sequence reads: CASSPGTEETQYF. CDR3 nucleotides: TGTGCCAGCTCACCGGGCACGGAAGAGACCCAGTACTTC.

V gene TRBV5-1 combines with J gene TRBJ1-4, with D maybe TRBD1 (5 bases). Germline V gene data show CDR1 as SGHRS and CDR2 as YFSETQ. The V gene lost 0 bases and the J gene lost 0 bases, with 9 bases spanning the gap. This CDR3 has 16 residues. In DNA form, the CDR3 reads TGCGCCAGCAGCTTGGAGCCGACAGCAACTAATGAAAAACTGTTTTTT. Its translation is CASSLEPTATNEKLFF.

This clone is a singleton in its sample. Distinct nucleotide sequences in the sample also encode this CDR3. The rearrangement uses TRBV5-1 and TRBJ2-2; possibly TRBD2 for D (6 bases). This CDR3 has 15 amino acids. The germline CDR1 and CDR2 sequences are SGHRS and YFSETQ. V lost 0 bases and J lost 5, with 11 bases in between. Here the CDR3 reads CASSLGQGGTGELFF. CDR3 sequence (DNA): TGCGCCAGCAGCTTGGGGCAGGGAGGTACCGGGGAGCTGTTTTTT.

The CDR3 protein is CASSLEGLGTDQPQHF. CDR3 coding DNA: TGTGCCAGCAGTTTAGAAGGGTTGGGGACAGATCAGCCCCAGCATTTT. The gene calls are TRBV2 and TRBJ1-5, with 7 bases identical to TRBD1. This CDR3 contains 16 residues. V was clipped by 5 bases and J by 5 bases; unmatched bases: 12. Per the germline V gene, CDR1 is SNHLY and CDR2 is FYNNEI.

This rearrangement joins TRBV28 to TRBJ2-1; perhaps TRBD2 as D (5 bases). The CDR3 is 13 amino acids. CDR1 is MDHEN, CDR2 SYDVKM, per germline. The V and J ends lost 6 bases and 15 bases respectively, with 21 bases between them. The CDR3 DNA reads TGTGCCAGCAGCTTACTAGACCTTGGAACTACGTTCTTC. It codes for CASSLLDLGTTFF.

The CDR3 DNA reads TGTGCCAGCAGCCCAGGGGGAGGCCCCACTGAAGCTTTCTTT. This encodes CASSPGGGPTEAFF. This chain links TRBV7-3 with TRBJ1-1, with 7 bases that match TRBD1. This CDR3 has 14 residues. Germline V gene lookup returns CDR1 SGHTA and CDR2 FQGTGA. V shed 5 bases, J shed 4 bases, and the junction held 7 bases outside the gene matches.

The chain couples TRBV6-5 to TRBJ1-1; a weak D match, TRBD1 (6 bases). Germline CDR1 is MNHEY and CDR2 is SVGAGI. Trimming left V 2 bases short and J 4 bases short, with 14 bases between. The CDR3 runs 15 residues. DNA of the CDR3: TGTGCCAGCAGTTACACAGGGAAAACGGGCACTGAAGCTTTCTTT. This sequence encodes CASSYTGKTGTEAFF.

This clone appeared once. This sequence joins TRBV10-1 and TRBJ2-1; 10 bases are a match to TRBD1. Looked up from germline, CDR1 is WNHNN and CDR2 is SYGVQD (reference sequence). The CDR3 contains 18 residues. V was clipped by 9 bases and J by 5 bases; unmatched bases: 19. The DNA of the CDR3 is TGCGCCAGGTGGGACAGGGGTTGTAGGGGCGGGGGAAACAATGAGCAGTTCTTC. Residues: CARWDRGCRGGGNNEQFF.

This rearrangement joins TRBV19 to TRBJ1-5, with D perhaps TRBD1 (5 bases). Germline V CDR1 and CDR2: LNHDA, SQIVND (reference sequence). V was trimmed by 2 bases and J by 4 bases, leaving 18 bases between them. The CDR3 length is 17 residues. As DNA, the CDR3 is TGTGCCAGTAGTATACCCCCCGGGGGGGTGAGTAATCAGCCCCAGCATTTT. It encodes CASSIPPGGVSNQPQHF.

The chain uses TRBV6-1 and TRBJ2-1; TRBD2 matches 8 bases. The CDR3 length is 15 residues. Germline V gene lookup returns CDR1 MNHNS and CDR2 SASEGT. J was trimmed by 2 bases and V by 2 bases; bases with no gene match: 2. The CDR3 bases are TGTGCCAGCAGTGAATCACTAGCGGCCTACAATGAGCAGTTCTTC. Its protein is CASSESLAAYNEQFF.

This rearrangement joins TRBV19 to TRBJ1-5; 8 bases are shared with TRBD1. This CDR3 contains 14 residues. V shed 6 bases, J shed 6 bases, and the junction held 7 bases outside the gene matches. The germline V gene encodes CDR1 LNHDA and CDR2 SQIVND (reference sequence). CDR3 in DNA: TGTGCCAGTAGGGACAGGGAAAGGGGTCAGCCCCAGCATTTT. It specifies CASRDRERGQPQHF.

This clone is a singleton in its sample. The V call is TRBV2, the J call TRBJ2-1; TRBD2 agrees at 13 bases. The CDR3 contains 14 residues. Looked up from germline, CDR1 is SNHLY and CDR2 is FYNNEI. The V and J ends lost 11 bases and 5 bases, in that order; junction bases with no gene match: 6. The CDR3 DNA is TGTGCCTGTCGACTAGCGGGGGGAAACAATGAGCAGTTCTTC. Translated, it gives CACRLAGGNNEQFF.